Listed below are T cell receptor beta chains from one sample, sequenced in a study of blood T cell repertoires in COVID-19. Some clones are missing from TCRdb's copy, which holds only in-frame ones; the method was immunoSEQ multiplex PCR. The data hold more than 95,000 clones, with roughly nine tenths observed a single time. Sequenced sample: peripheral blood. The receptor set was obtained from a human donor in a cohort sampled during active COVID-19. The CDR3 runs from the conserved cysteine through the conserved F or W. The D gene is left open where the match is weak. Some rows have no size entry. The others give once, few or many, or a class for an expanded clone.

cdr3_nt: TGTGCCAGCAGTTACCAATCAGGGCGCGAGCAGTACTTC
cdr3_aa: CASSYQSGREQYF
j_call: TRBJ2-7
clone_size: few
d_call: NA
v_call: TRBV6-2/TRBV6-3

cdr3_nt: TGTGCCAGCAGCCAAGGGGGACTAGATCCCCCAGATACGCAGTATTTT
cdr3_aa: CASSQGGLDPPDTQYF
j_call: TRBJ2-3
clone_size: NA
d_call: TRBD2
v_call: TRBV4-2

cdr3_nt: TGTGCCAGCTCACCACGGACAGGCTCAAGGGAAAAACTGTTTTTT
cdr3_aa: CASSPRTGSREKLFF
j_call: TRBJ1-4
clone_size: NA
d_call: TRBD1
v_call: TRBV18

cdr3_nt: TGTGCCAGCACAAGGCCATCGGGGCCCCAGCATTTT
cdr3_aa: CASTRPSGPQHF
j_call: TRBJ1-5
clone_size: NA
d_call: NA
v_call: TRBV28

cdr3_nt: TGCGCCAGCAGTCAATCTCGCGGCCGCAGCACCGGGGAGCTGTTTTTT
cdr3_aa: CASSQSRGRSTGELFF
j_call: TRBJ2-2
clone_size: NA
d_call: NA
v_call: TRBV23-1

cdr3_nt: TGTGCCAGCTCCACGAGCTCTGGAAACACCATATATTTT
cdr3_aa: CASSTSSGNTIYF
j_call: TRBJ1-3
clone_size: few
d_call: NA
v_call: TRBV7-2

cdr3_nt: TGTGCCAGCAGTGATCCGAGCGGGGCCTACGAGCAGTACTTC
cdr3_aa: CASSDPSGAYEQYF
j_call: TRBJ2-7
clone_size: NA
d_call: TRBD2
v_call: TRBV2

cdr3_nt: TGTGCCAGCAGCCCTGGGGCCTCTACGGTAAACACTGAAGCTTTCTTT
cdr3_aa: CASSPGASTVNTEAFF
j_call: TRBJ1-1
clone_size: NA
d_call: NA
v_call: TRBV7-8

cdr3_nt: TGTGCCAGCAGCCAAGTCGACATTAACCCTGGAAACACCATATATTTT
cdr3_aa: CASSQVDINPGNTIYF
j_call: TRBJ1-3
clone_size: few
d_call: NA
v_call: TRBV4-2

cdr3_nt: TGTGCCACCAGCCCAGGACAGGGGCTCGTTCAAGAGACCCAGTACTTC
cdr3_aa: CATSPGQGLVQETQYF
j_call: TRBJ2-5
clone_size: once
d_call: TRBD1
v_call: TRBV24-1

cdr3_nt: TGTGCCAGCAGTCGACAGGGAGAGAGGGAAAAACTGTTTTTT
cdr3_aa: CASSRQGEREKLFF
j_call: TRBJ1-4
clone_size: NA
d_call: TRBD1
v_call: TRBV7-3

cdr3_nt: TGTGCCAGCAGCTTAAGGACTAGCGGGGAAACCGGGGAGCTGTTTTTT
cdr3_aa: CASSLRTSGETGELFF
j_call: TRBJ2-2
clone_size: NA
d_call: TRBD2
v_call: TRBV7-9

cdr3_nt: TGTGCCAGCAGCTTGGGACTAGCAGCAGATACGCAGTATTTT
cdr3_aa: CASSLGLAADTQYF
j_call: TRBJ2-3
clone_size: NA
d_call: TRBD2
v_call: TRBV5-6

cdr3_nt: TGTGCCACGTGGGACTTAACCGGGGAGCTGTTTTTT
cdr3_aa: CATWDLTGELFF
j_call: TRBJ2-2
clone_size: NA
d_call: NA
v_call: TRBV10-3

cdr3_nt: TGTGCCAGCTCACGGGACAGGGCCACGAACACCGGGGAGCTGTTTTTT
cdr3_aa: CASSRDRATNTGELFF
j_call: TRBJ2-2
clone_size: NA
d_call: TRBD1
v_call: TRBV18

cdr3_nt: TGTGCCAGCAGCTTCTCTAGCGGGACTCAAGAGACCCAGTACTTC
cdr3_aa: CASSFSSGTQETQYF
j_call: TRBJ2-5
clone_size: NA
d_call: TRBD2
v_call: TRBV11-1

cdr3_nt: TGCGCCCGCGGAGAGACAGTAATTCACATCTCTGGGGCCAACGTCCTGACTTTC
cdr3_aa: CARGETVIHISGANVLTF
j_call: TRBJ2-6
clone_size: NA
d_call: NA
v_call: TRBV10-1

cdr3_nt: TGTGCCAGCAGTTCCGGCCAGGGGGCGAACACTGAAGCTTTCTTT
cdr3_aa: CASSSGQGANTEAFF
j_call: TRBJ1-1
clone_size: once
d_call: TRBD1
v_call: TRBV28

cdr3_nt: TGTGCCAGCAGCTTGAGTGCCCTACCCGCCTACAATGAGCAGTTCTTC
cdr3_aa: CASSLSALPAYNEQFF
j_call: TRBJ2-1
clone_size: NA
d_call: NA
v_call: TRBV5-5

cdr3_nt: TGTGCCAGCAGCTTTGACAGGGGGCGTGCCTATGGCTACACCTTC
cdr3_aa: CASSFDRGRAYGYTF
j_call: TRBJ1-2
clone_size: NA
d_call: TRBD1
v_call: TRBV5-6

cdr3_nt: TGTGCCAGCAGTTTGGGGGGTCGAAGTGCTCAGCCCCAGCATTTT
cdr3_aa: CASSLGGRSAQPQHF
j_call: TRBJ1-5
clone_size: NA
d_call: NA
v_call: TRBV28

cdr3_nt: TGTGCCAGCTCACCACAGATGTCTACTACCAATCAGCCCCAGCATTTT
cdr3_aa: CASSPQMSTTNQPQHF
j_call: TRBJ1-5
clone_size: NA
d_call: NA
v_call: TRBV18

cdr3_nt: TGTGCCAGCAGTATGCTTGGGACAGGTAATTCCAATGAGCAGTTCTTC
cdr3_aa: CASSMLGTGNSNEQFF
j_call: TRBJ2-1
clone_size: NA
d_call: TRBD1
v_call: TRBV2

cdr3_nt: TGTGCCAGTAGTACTCGACTAGCGGGAGTTCAAGATACGCAGTATTTT
cdr3_aa: CASSTRLAGVQDTQYF
j_call: TRBJ2-3
clone_size: once
d_call: TRBD2
v_call: TRBV19

cdr3_nt: TGTGCCAGCAGTCTAACGGACGAGGGTGAGCAGTTCTTC
cdr3_aa: CASSLTDEGEQFF
j_call: TRBJ2-1
clone_size: NA
d_call: NA
v_call: TRBV6-5

cdr3_nt: TGTGCCAGCAGTGAAACAGGGATCTCGCCCCAGCATTTT
cdr3_aa: CASSETGISPQHF
j_call: TRBJ1-5
clone_size: NA
d_call: NA
v_call: TRBV27

cdr3_nt: TGCGCCAGCAGCTTATGGACAGGGGGCCTTTACGAGCAGTACTTC
cdr3_aa: CASSLWTGGLYEQYF
j_call: TRBJ2-7
clone_size: once
d_call: TRBD1
v_call: TRBV4-1

cdr3_nt: TGTGCCAGCAGCTTGGGACAGGGGCTTCTCGTCACAGATACGCAGTATTTT
cdr3_aa: CASSLGQGLLVTDTQYF
j_call: TRBJ2-3
clone_size: NA
d_call: TRBD1
v_call: TRBV5-6

cdr3_nt: TGTGCCACGAAAGACGACGGGGGGCCGAACACCGGGGAGCTGTTTTTT
cdr3_aa: CATKDDGGPNTGELFF
j_call: TRBJ2-2
clone_size: NA
d_call: NA
v_call: TRBV19

cdr3_nt: TGTGCCACCGACCTGGGTTTGGCGGGTTACAATGAGCAGTTCTTC
cdr3_aa: CATDLGLAGYNEQFF
j_call: TRBJ2-1
clone_size: NA
d_call: NA
v_call: TRBV15

cdr3_nt: TGTGCCAGCAGTCTTGACAGATCCACCACCGGGGAGCTGTTTTTT
cdr3_aa: CASSLDRSTTGELFF
j_call: TRBJ2-2
clone_size: few
d_call: NA
v_call: TRBV6-5

cdr3_nt: TGTGCCAGCAGTTTCGGTTCGGTATCCTCCTACGAGCAGTACTTC
cdr3_aa: CASSFGSVSSYEQYF
j_call: TRBJ2-7
clone_size: NA
d_call: NA
v_call: TRBV28

cdr3_nt: TGTGCCAGCAGTTTGGGGACAGGGGGCCCAGATACGCAGTATTTT
cdr3_aa: CASSLGTGGPDTQYF
j_call: TRBJ2-3
clone_size: NA
d_call: TRBD1
v_call: TRBV28

cdr3_nt: TGTGCCACCAGCAGAGGGGCCAGTCAGCCCCAGCATTTT
cdr3_aa: CATSRGASQPQHF
j_call: TRBJ1-5
clone_size: few
d_call: NA
v_call: TRBV15

cdr3_nt: TGTGCCAGCAGCATTCTTTCTGGAGGGTGGCAGTTCTTC
cdr3_aa: CASSILSGGWQFF
j_call: TRBJ2-1
clone_size: few
d_call: NA
v_call: TRBV6-5

cdr3_nt: TGTGCCAGCAGTTTGGGATTAGCGGGAGGGCCGGGCACAGATACGCAGTATTTT
cdr3_aa: CASSLGLAGGPGTDTQYF
j_call: TRBJ2-3
clone_size: NA
d_call: TRBD2
v_call: TRBV27

cdr3_nt: TGTGCCAGCAGGATACAGGGGGTGAACACTGAAGCTTTCTTT
cdr3_aa: CASRIQGVNTEAFF
j_call: TRBJ1-1
clone_size: many
d_call: TRBD1
v_call: TRBV27

cdr3_nt: TGTGCCAGCAGCTTATCCGGGGGAACCAAAAACATTCAGTACTTC
cdr3_aa: CASSLSGGTKNIQYF
j_call: TRBJ2-4
clone_size: NA
d_call: NA
v_call: TRBV7-3

cdr3_nt: TGTGCCAGCTCACCACCGGGACTAGCGGGTAAAGAGACCCAGTACTTC
cdr3_aa: CASSPPGLAGKETQYF
j_call: TRBJ2-5
clone_size: once
d_call: TRBD2
v_call: TRBV18

cdr3_nt: TGTGCCAGCAGCCAGGGGCTCGGGTCAGGCCAAGAGACCCAGTACTTC
cdr3_aa: CASSQGLGSGQETQYF
j_call: TRBJ2-5
clone_size: NA
d_call: NA
v_call: TRBV3-1/TRBV3-2

cdr3_nt: TGTCCAACCAGGGCCGCTTATCCGCCCTACGAGCAGTACTTC
cdr3_aa: CPTRAAYPPYEQYF
j_call: TRBJ2-7
clone_size: NA
d_call: NA
v_call: TRBV28

cdr3_nt: TGCGCCAGCAATCCCCTGGCGGGGAGGGGAGATACGCAGTATTTT
cdr3_aa: CASNPLAGRGDTQYF
j_call: TRBJ2-3
clone_size: NA
d_call: TRBD2
v_call: TRBV5-1

cdr3_nt: TGCGCCAGCAGCCAGGGGGGGGTAAGGGGAACTGAAGCTTTCTTT
cdr3_aa: CASSQGGVRGTEAFF
j_call: TRBJ1-1
clone_size: NA
d_call: NA
v_call: TRBV4-1

cdr3_nt: TGTGCCAGAAGCTTGGAGTACAGGGCGGAATACGAGCAGTACTTC
cdr3_aa: CARSLEYRAEYEQYF
j_call: TRBJ2-7
clone_size: NA
d_call: NA
v_call: TRBV5-3

cdr3_nt: TGTGCCGGAGGCACGGACAGAGACACTGAAGCTTTCTTT
cdr3_aa: CAGGTDRDTEAFF
j_call: TRBJ1-1
clone_size: NA
d_call: NA
v_call: TRBV11-3

cdr3_nt: TGTGCCAGCGGCCCTAACTATGGCTACACCTTC
cdr3_aa: CASGPNYGYTF
j_call: TRBJ1-2
clone_size: NA
d_call: NA
v_call: TRBV27

cdr3_nt: TGTGCCAGCAGCCTCTCTAGCGGGAGATCTTATTATGAGCAGTTCTTC
cdr3_aa: CASSLSSGRSYYEQFF
j_call: TRBJ2-1
clone_size: once
d_call: TRBD2
v_call: TRBV7-9

cdr3_nt: TGTGCCAGCAGCCGTACCTACGAGCAGTACTTC
cdr3_aa: CASSRTYEQYF
j_call: TRBJ2-7
clone_size: NA
d_call: NA
v_call: TRBV7-2

cdr3_nt: TGTGCCAGTAGTATAGGCGCTAACTATGGCTACACCTTC
cdr3_aa: CASSIGANYGYTF
j_call: TRBJ1-2
clone_size: NA
d_call: NA
v_call: TRBV19

cdr3_nt: TGTGCCAGCAGCTTCGGCGTGGGGACTAGCGGGAGAACGGATACGCAGTATTTT
cdr3_aa: CASSFGVGTSGRTDTQYF
j_call: TRBJ2-3
clone_size: NA
d_call: TRBD2
v_call: TRBV7-8

cdr3_nt: TGTGCCAGCAGCGTCCGGGACAGGACCCACGAGCAGTACTTC
cdr3_aa: CASSVRDRTHEQYF
j_call: TRBJ2-7
clone_size: NA
d_call: TRBD1
v_call: TRBV14

cdr3_nt: TGCGCCAGCAGTCTCCCCAGGGGGGCACCCGGGGAGCTGTTTTTT
cdr3_aa: CASSLPRGAPGELFF
j_call: TRBJ2-2
clone_size: NA
d_call: NA
v_call: TRBV23-1

cdr3_nt: TGCGCCAGCAGCCCTTTCGACAGGGACACAGATACGCAGTATTTT
cdr3_aa: CASSPFDRDTDTQYF
j_call: TRBJ2-3
clone_size: NA
d_call: TRBD1
v_call: TRBV4-1

cdr3_nt: TGTGCCAGCAGCTTAGATGGAGGCGGGGGCTACGAGCAGTACTTC
cdr3_aa: CASSLDGGGGYEQYF
j_call: TRBJ2-7
clone_size: NA
d_call: TRBD2
v_call: TRBV11-3